The present entry profiles one T cell receptor beta chain with its context. Antigen: not known. Libraries were prepared by immunoSEQ multiplex PCR; TCRdb keeps only in-frame clonotypes and omits some of them. The sample holds 20,000 to 25,000 clones, approximately 69% seen once. All patients experienced relapse after autologous stem cell transplantation, and brentuximab vedotin exposure was variable. Germline loops: CDR1 MDHEN, CDR2 SYDVKM. There are 16 residues in the CDR3. V shed 3 bases and J shed 2 bases, with 17 bases lying between them. The data belong to a study of PD-1 blockade in classical Hodgkin lymphoma. The study's findings and limits: Lower baseline TCR diversity marked trial partial responders and progressors.

This sample comprised peripheral blood mononuclear cells (PBMCs), obtained at baseline. The origin of this receptor is a human donor with classical Hodgkin lymphoma. V gene TRBV28 combines with J gene TRBJ2-7, with no clear D. CDR3 sequence reads: CASSFGGRASPYEQYF. CDR3 nucleotide sequence: TGTGCCAGCAGTTTTGGCGGAAGGGCCAGTCCCTACGAGCAGTACTTC.